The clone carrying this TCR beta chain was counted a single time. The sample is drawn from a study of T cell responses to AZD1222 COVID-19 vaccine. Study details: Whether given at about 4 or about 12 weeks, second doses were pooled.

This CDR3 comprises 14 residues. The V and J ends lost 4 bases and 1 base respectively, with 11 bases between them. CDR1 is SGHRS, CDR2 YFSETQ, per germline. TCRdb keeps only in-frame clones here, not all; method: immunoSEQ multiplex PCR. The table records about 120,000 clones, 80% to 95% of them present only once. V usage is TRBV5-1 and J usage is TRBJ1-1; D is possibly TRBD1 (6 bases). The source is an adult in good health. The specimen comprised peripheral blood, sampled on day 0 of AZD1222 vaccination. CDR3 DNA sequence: TGCGCCAGCAGCCAGATACAGGGGAACACTGAAGCTTTCTTT. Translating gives CASSQIQGNTEAFF.